The 13 T cell receptor beta chains in this list originate from one sample, sequenced in a study of identifying expanded T cells in peripheral blood. Some clones are missing from TCRdb's copy, which holds only in-frame ones; the method was immunoSEQ multiplex PCR. The sample has approximately 59,000 clones, about nine tenths seen once. The sample taken for sequencing was blood. The receptors were gathered from a person aged 18 to 75 in good health.

The V call is TRBV6-6, the J call TRBJ2-7; 13 bases line up with TRBD2. The V and J ends lost 6 bases and 0 bases, in that order; junction bases with no gene match: 2. CDR1 is MNHNY, CDR2 SVGAGI, per germline (reference sequence). CDR3 length equals 15 residues. CDR3 bases: TGTGCCAGCAGCGGGACTAGCGGGGTCTCCTACGAGCAGTACTTC. It encodes CASSGTSGVSYEQYF.

V and J are TRBV6-5 and TRBJ1-6, with D perhaps TRBD1 (6 bases). Germline CDR1 is MNHEY and CDR2 is SVGAGI. CDR3 length: 14 amino acids. V was cut by 6 bases and J by 3 bases, with 9 bases left in between. CDR3 DNA sequence: TGTGCCAGCAGGAAACAGGGCTATAATTCACCCCTCCACTTT. It specifies CASRKQGYNSPLHF.

V gene TRBV5-1 combines with J gene TRBJ2-3, with 9 nucleotides matching TRBD2. CDR1 and CDR2 from the germline V gene are SGHRS and YFSETQ. There are 16 residues in the CDR3. Losses at the gene ends were 4 bases for V and 3 bases for J; bases not matched to a gene: 9. The CDR3 DNA is TGCGCCAGCAGCCTGCGACTAGCGGAGGGGACAGATACGCAGTATTTT. Protein: CASSLRLAEGTDTQYF.

This chain links TRBV6-1 with TRBJ1-1; D unresolved. CDR3 length: 10 amino acids. CDR1 MNHNS and CDR2 SASEGT come from the germline V gene. The V end lost 8 bases, the J end lost 4 bases, and 5 bases lay between the germline ends. DNA for the CDR3: TGTGCCAGCGGCCGCACTGAAGCTTTCTTT. Protein sequence: CASGRTEAFF.

This clone was seen a few times. The V gene is TRBV28, the J gene TRBJ2-5; D call uncertain. The CDR3 is 13 residues long. V lost 11 bases and J 0 bases, leaving 13 bases between the germline ends. Germline lookup yields CDR1 MDHEN and CDR2 SYDVKM. The CDR3 bases are TGTGCCGGAGCCCGATCGTACCAAGAGACCCAGTACTTC. Its protein product is CAGARSYQETQYF. Together with reference TRBV28 and TRBJ2-5, the CDR3 gives the full variable domain: DVKVTQSSRYLVKRTGEKVFLECVQDMDHENMFWYRQDPGLGLRLIYFSYDVKMKEKGDIPEGYSVSREKKERFSLILESASTNQTSMYLCAGARSYQETQYFGPGTRLLVL.

The rearrangement links TRBV2 to TRBJ2-4; D unresolved. CDR1 and CDR2 from the germline V gene are SNHLY and FYNNEI. CDR3 length equals 16 residues. With 11 bases removed from V and 0 bases from J, the gap between germline ends came to 20 bases. The CDR3 nucleotides read TGTGCCCGCGCCCGGCCCGGCACCCCAGCCAAAAACATTCAGTACTTC. This codes for CARARPGTPAKNIQYF.

This chain links TRBV5-1 with TRBJ1-1; 7 bases are a match to TRBD1. Trimming took 0 bases from V and 10 from J; bases not matched to a gene: 9. The CDR3 covers 14 residues. Germline values: CDR1 SGHRS, CDR2 YFSETQ. This CDR3 reads CASSLGQGTSLAFF. CDR3 nucleotides: TGCGCCAGCAGCTTGGGACAGGGTACCTCCTTAGCTTTCTTT. Combining the CDR3 with reference TRBV5-1 and TRBJ1-1 gives the whole variable domain KAGVTQTPRYLIKTRGQQVTLSCSPISGHRSVSWYQQTPGQGLQFLFEYFSETQRNKGNFPGRFSGRQFSNSRSEMNVSTLELGDSALYLCASSLGQGTSLAFFGQGTRLTVV.

The chain recombines TRBV5-1 with TRBJ2-7; D unclear. CDR3 length: 13 amino acids. Germline lookup yields CDR1 SGHRS and CDR2 YFSETQ. V dropped 3 bases and J dropped 2 bases, with 9 bases sitting between them. The CDR3: CASSSDGAYEQYF. The CDR3 DNA follows: TGCGCCAGCAGCTCTGACGGAGCCTACGAGCAGTACTTC. The full variable domain, rest sourced from reference TRBV5-1 and TRBJ2-7, is KAGVTQTPRYLIKTRGQQVTLSCSPISGHRSVSWYQQTPGQGLQFLFEYFSETQRNKGNFPGRFSGRQFSNSRSEMNVSTLELGDSALYLCASSSDGAYEQYFGPGTRLTVT.

This rearrangement joins TRBV5-6 to TRBJ1-1; 12 positions match TRBD1. Germline V gives CDR1 SGHDT, CDR2 YYEEEE. J gave up 11 bases and V 2 bases, and 7 bases lay outside the gene matches. The CDR3 loop spans 14 amino acids. CDR3 region: CASSLGTGGFRAFF. In DNA form, the CDR3 reads TGTGCCAGCAGCTTAGGGACAGGGGGCTTTCGGGCTTTCTTT.

The chain is built from TRBV27 and TRBJ2-7; D might be TRBD2 (5 bases). Germline values: CDR1 MNHEY, CDR2 SMNVEV (reference sequence). This CDR3 region has 15 residues. V dropped 5 bases and J dropped 7 bases, with 21 bases sitting between them. The CDR3 reads CASSPWSRPSGEQYF. The CDR3 DNA follows: TGTGCCAGCAGTCCGTGGTCCCGGCCTTCGGGGGAGCAGTACTTC.

This clone was seen once. This sequence joins TRBV30 and TRBJ1-2, with a tentative D call TRBD1 (5 bases). The CDR3 length is 13 residues. The germline V gene has CDR1 GTSNPN and CDR2 SVGIG (reference sequence). The V end was cut by 3 bases, the J end by 1 base, with 9 bases between. The CDR3, as DNA: TGTGCCTGGAGCGCACAGGATAACTATGGCTACACCTTC. Protein: CAWSAQDNYGYTF.

This sequence joins TRBV2 and TRBJ1-1; D gene unclear. The CDR3 contains 12 residues. Germline CDR1 SNHLY, CDR2 FYNNEI. Trimming removed 5 bases from V and 5 bases from J, with 9 bases in between. The CDR3 loop is CASSPQLTEAFF. CDR3 DNA: TGTGCCAGCAGTCCGCAGCTAACTGAAGCTTTCTTT.

This clone occurred a few times. The DNA is omitted, as the CDR3 cannot be located on it reliably, and the CDR3 follows TCRdb's listing. The genes are TRBV9 and TRBJ1-1; the table gives TRBD1 as D, unverified against the DNA. The germline V gene has CDR1 SGDLS and CDR2 YYNGEE. The CDR3 is 15 amino acids in total, end residues counted. The CDR3 loop is CASSSSGQGNTEAFF.